The rows below give T cell receptor beta chains drawn from one sample of a study of blood T cell repertoires in COVID-19. Clones were sequenced by immunoSEQ multiplex PCR, and TCRdb holds only the in-frame ones, with some missing. Among 140,000 to 150,000 clones, around 90% were seen once, and the ten largest hold 1.5% to 2%. Sequencing used peripheral blood. These receptors came from a man in his 70s with acute or convalescent COVID-19. CDR3s include the opening cysteine and the closing phenylalanine or tryptophan. A D gene is named only where the DNA matches it firmly. Not every row has a clone size; where given, it reads once, few, many or a size class.

V gene: TRBV11-2
J gene: TRBJ2-3
clone size: .
D gene: .
CDR3 protein: CASSTGTPQYF
CDR3 DNA: TGTGCCAGCAGCACCGGGACTCCACAGTATTTT

V gene: TRBV28
J gene: TRBJ1-1
clone size: .
D gene: TRBD1
CDR3 protein: CASRSGTVNTEAFF
CDR3 DNA: TGTGCCAGCAGATCCGGGACAGTAAACACTGAAGCTTTCTTT

V gene: TRBV10-1
J gene: TRBJ2-5
clone size: .
D gene: .
CDR3 protein: CASSESAGKETQYF
CDR3 DNA: TGCGCCAGCAGTGAGTCGGCAGGGAAAGAGACCCAGTACTTC

V gene: TRBV10-3
J gene: TRBJ1-2
clone size: .
D gene: TRBD1
CDR3 protein: CAISLGGGLYGYTF
CDR3 DNA: TGTGCCATCAGCCTAGGGGGCGGCCTTTATGGCTACACCTTC

V gene: TRBV5-1
J gene: TRBJ2-1
clone size: .
D gene: .
CDR3 protein: CASSLGEANEQFF
CDR3 DNA: TGCGCCAGCAGCTTGGGGGAGGCCAATGAGCAGTTCTTC

V gene: TRBV10-3
J gene: TRBJ2-7
clone size: once
D gene: .
CDR3 protein: CAISPQSGNEQYF
CDR3 DNA: TGTGCCATCAGCCCCCAGTCAGGGAACGAGCAGTACTTC

V gene: TRBV7-9
J gene: TRBJ2-2
clone size: .
D gene: .
CDR3 protein: CASSPHLSTGELFF
CDR3 DNA: TGTGCCAGCAGCCCACACCTCAGCACCGGGGAGCTGTTTTTT

V gene: TRBV10-2
J gene: TRBJ1-1
clone size: .
D gene: TRBD1
CDR3 protein: CASKQSGGQTEAFF
CDR3 DNA: TGCGCCAGCAAACAATCAGGGGGCCAGACTGAAGCTTTCTTT

V gene: TRBV20-1
J gene: TRBJ2-7
clone size: .
D gene: .
CDR3 protein: CSASSPGAYEQYF
CDR3 DNA: TGCAGTGCTAGTTCCCCGGGGGCCTACGAGCAGTACTTC

V gene: TRBV11-2
J gene: TRBJ2-3
clone size: .
D gene: .
CDR3 protein: CASSLRGQVVDTQYF
CDR3 DNA: TGTGCCAGCAGCCTTAGAGGGCAGGTGGTAGATACGCAGTATTTT

V gene: TRBV7-9
J gene: TRBJ2-3
clone size: once
D gene: TRBD2
CDR3 protein: CASSFGLAGADTQYF
CDR3 DNA: TGTGCCAGCAGCTTTGGCCTAGCGGGAGCAGATACGCAGTATTTT

V gene: TRBV30
J gene: TRBJ2-7
clone size: .
D gene: TRBD1
CDR3 protein: CAWSVGGPYEQYF
CDR3 DNA: TGTGCCTGGAGCGTAGGGGGCCCCTACGAGCAGTACTTC

V gene: TRBV3-1/TRBV3-2
J gene: TRBJ2-7
clone size: .
D gene: TRBD2
CDR3 protein: CASSQAAASGYEQYF
CDR3 DNA: TGTGCCAGCAGCCAAGCCGCGGCTAGCGGCTACGAGCAGTACTTC

V gene: TRBV11-2
J gene: TRBJ2-3
clone size: .
D gene: TRBD1
CDR3 protein: CASNAGTGGKDTQYF
CDR3 DNA: TGTGCCAGCAACGCCGGGACAGGGGGCAAAGATACGCAGTATTTT

V gene: TRBV27
J gene: TRBJ1-1
clone size: .
D gene: TRBD1
CDR3 protein: CASTSAGQSLFF
CDR3 DNA: TGTGCCAGCACCTCCGCGGGACAGTCCCTCTTCTTT

V gene: TRBV6-5
J gene: TRBJ2-7
clone size: .
D gene: .
CDR3 protein: CASSTREGLEQYF
CDR3 DNA: TGTGCCAGCAGTACCCGGGAAGGGCTCGAGCAGTACTTC

V gene: TRBV5-5
J gene: TRBJ2-3
clone size: once
D gene: .
CDR3 protein: CASSLAVGRSTDTQYF
CDR3 DNA: TGTGCCAGCAGCTTGGCCGTTGGCAGGTCCACAGATACGCAGTATTTT

V gene: TRBV7-8
J gene: TRBJ1-3
clone size: .
D gene: .
CDR3 protein: CASSATRSGNTIYF
CDR3 DNA: TGTGCCAGCAGCGCCACGCGCTCTGGAAACACCATATATTTT

V gene: TRBV28
J gene: TRBJ1-3
clone size: few
D gene: .
CDR3 protein: CASSSTVLSSGNTIYF
CDR3 DNA: TGTGCCAGCAGTTCCACAGTCCTCAGCTCTGGAAACACCATATATTTT

V gene: TRBV21-1
J gene: TRBJ1-2
clone size: .
D gene: .
CDR3 protein: CASSKDRGLDGYTF
CDR3 DNA: TGTGCCAGCAGCAAGGACAGGGGGTTGGATGGCTACACCTTC

V gene: TRBV3-1/TRBV3-2
J gene: TRBJ2-7
clone size: .
D gene: TRBD1
CDR3 protein: CASSARDRPYEQYF
CDR3 DNA: TGTGCCAGCAGCGCCCGGGACAGACCCTACGAGCAGTACTTC

V gene: TRBV27
J gene: TRBJ1-2
clone size: .
D gene: TRBD1
CDR3 protein: CASSSKAGTGGARGGYTF
CDR3 DNA: TGTGCCAGCAGTTCGAAGGCCGGGACAGGGGGCGCGAGAGGTGGCTACACCTTC

V gene: TRBV7-9
J gene: TRBJ1-6
clone size: .
D gene: .
CDR3 protein: CASSLQGNTNSPLHF
CDR3 DNA: TGTGCCAGCAGCTTACAGGGGAATACGAATTCACCCCTCCACTTT

V gene: TRBV30
J gene: TRBJ2-1
clone size: few
D gene: TRBD2
CDR3 protein: CAWKGLAGRSESYNEQFF
CDR3 DNA: TGTGCCTGGAAGGGACTAGCGGGACGTTCCGAGTCCTACAATGAGCAGTTCTTC

V gene: TRBV2
J gene: TRBJ2-3
clone size: .
D gene: TRBD2
CDR3 protein: CASKEREADTQYF
CDR3 DNA: TGTGCCAGCAAGGAGCGGGAGGCAGATACGCAGTATTTT

V gene: TRBV5-1
J gene: TRBJ2-3
clone size: .
D gene: .
CDR3 protein: CASSGAERISTDTQYF
CDR3 DNA: TGCGCCAGCAGCGGGGCGGAGAGGATAAGCACAGATACGCAGTATTTT

V gene: TRBV12-5
J gene: TRBJ2-1
clone size: .
D gene: TRBD2
CDR3 protein: CASGLVGKNGGAEYNEQFF
CDR3 DNA: TGTGCTAGTGGTTTGGTAGGGAAGAACGGGGGGGCGGAATACAATGAGCAGTTCTTC

V gene: TRBV20-1
J gene: TRBJ2-5
clone size: .
D gene: .
CDR3 protein: CSASTERETQYF
CDR3 DNA: TGCAGTGCTAGTACCGAGAGAGAGACCCAGTACTTC

V gene: TRBV12-3/TRBV12-4
J gene: TRBJ1-1
clone size: .
D gene: .
CDR3 protein: CASSDYPEGGFF
CDR3 DNA: TGTGCCAGCAGTGACTACCCGGAGGGAGGTTTCTTT

V gene: TRBV7-9
J gene: TRBJ1-4
clone size: .
D gene: .
CDR3 protein: CASSEGLTTNEKLFF
CDR3 DNA: TGTGCCAGCAGCGAAGGACTCACAACTAATGAAAAACTGTTTTTT

V gene: TRBV7-9
J gene: TRBJ1-5
clone size: .
D gene: TRBD1
CDR3 protein: CASSLPPGQGGQPQHF
CDR3 DNA: TGTGCCAGCAGCTTACCTCCCGGACAGGGCGGGCAGCCCCAGCATTTT